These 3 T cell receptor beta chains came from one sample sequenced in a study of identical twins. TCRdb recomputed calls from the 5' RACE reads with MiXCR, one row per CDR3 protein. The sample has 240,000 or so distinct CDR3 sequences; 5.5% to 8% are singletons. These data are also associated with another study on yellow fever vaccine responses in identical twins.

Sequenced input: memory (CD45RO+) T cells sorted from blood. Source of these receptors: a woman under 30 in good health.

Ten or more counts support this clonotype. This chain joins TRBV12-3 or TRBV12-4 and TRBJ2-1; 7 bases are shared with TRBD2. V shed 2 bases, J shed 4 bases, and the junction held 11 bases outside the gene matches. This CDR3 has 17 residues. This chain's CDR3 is CASSLSAGVLTYNEQFF. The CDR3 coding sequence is TGTGCCAGCAGTTTATCGGCGGGGGTTCTGACTTACAATGAGCAGTTCTTC.

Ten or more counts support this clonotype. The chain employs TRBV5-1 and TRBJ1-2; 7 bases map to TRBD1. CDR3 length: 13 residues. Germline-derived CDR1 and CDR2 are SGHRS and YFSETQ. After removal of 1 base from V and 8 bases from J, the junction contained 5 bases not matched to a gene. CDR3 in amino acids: CASSLMTGRGYTF. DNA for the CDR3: TGCGCCAGCAGCTTGATGACAGGGCGCGGCTACACCTTC.

In nucleotides, the CDR3 is TGTGCCAGCAGTAAACCTCACAGCTACGAGCAGTACGTC. Its translation: CASSKPHSYEQYV. The chain recombines TRBV6-2 or TRBV6-3 with TRBJ2-7; the D is unclear. The CDR3 extends over 13 amino acids. The germline gives CDR1 MNHEY, CDR2 SVGEGT. Trimming took 5 bases from V and 3 from J, leaving 11 bases between them.